These T cell receptor beta chains were read from a single sample in a study of blood T cell repertoires in COVID-19. The table came from immunoSEQ multiplex PCR; TCRdb's copy has only in-frame clones and leaves some out. Among around 100,000 clones, over 75% were seen once, and the ten largest hold under 2%. The sample consisted of peripheral blood. The receptors come from a man in his fifties with acute or convalescent COVID-19. CDR3s include the opening cysteine and the closing phenylalanine or tryptophan. A D gene is named only where the DNA matches it firmly. Not every row has a clone size; where given, it reads once, few, many or a size class.

NA,NA,TRBV30,TRBJ1-1,12,CAWQGLGTEAFF,TGTGCCTGGCAGGGGCTCGGAACTGAAGCTTTCTTT
few,TRBD1,TRBV14,TRBJ1-2,14,CASSPGTGMNGYTF,TGTGCCAGCAGCCCCGGGACAGGGATGAATGGCTACACCTTC
few,TRBD1,TRBV9,TRBJ1-2,18,CASSALSIYSGTGSGYTF,TGTGCCAGCAGTGCCCTCTCGATTTATTCCGGGACAGGGAGCGGCTACACCTTC
NA,NA,TRBV7-3,TRBJ1-1,13,CASSLPGGTEAFF,TGTGCCAGCAGCCTTCCGGGTGGGACTGAAGCTTTCTTT
NA,NA,TRBV5-5,TRBJ1-1,12,CASSLFGTEAFF,TGTGCCAGCAGCTTGTTCGGCACTGAAGCTTTCTTT
NA,TRBD2,TRBV24-1,TRBJ2-1,18,CATSDPMVSGGNYNEQFF,TGTGCCACCAGTGACCCAATGGTTAGCGGGGGGAACTACAATGAGCAGTTCTTC
NA,NA,TRBV2,TRBJ1-2,14,CASSDGVGGYGYTF,TGTGCCAGCAGTGATGGCGTGGGGGGCTATGGCTACACCTTC
NA,TRBD2,TRBV10-2,TRBJ2-2,17,CASSGPKWAGGPGELFF,TGCGCCAGCAGTGGCCCCAAATGGGCGGGGGGCCCGGGGGAGCTGTTTTTT
few,NA,TRBV10-2,TRBJ1-2,13,CASSQQRDYGYTF,TGCGCCAGCAGTCAACAGAGAGACTATGGCTACACCTTC
NA,TRBD1,TRBV27,TRBJ1-6,16,CASSYTGDSYNSPLHF,TGTGCCAGCAGCTATACAGGGGACTCCTATAATTCACCCCTCCACTTT
few,NA,TRBV19,TRBJ1-4,14,CASNEAGAGEKLFF,TGTGCCAGTAACGAAGCGGGGGCCGGTGAAAAACTGTTTTTT
once,NA,TRBV15,TRBJ1-3,16,CATSFGPFLSGNTIYF,TGTGCCACCAGCTTTGGGCCTTTCCTCTCTGGAAACACCATATATTTT
NA,NA,TRBV24-1,TRBJ1-1,14,CATGAGSGNTEAFF,TGTGCCACCGGGGCAGGCTCGGGGAACACTGAAGCTTTCTTT
NA,TRBD1,TRBV11-1,TRBJ1-2,14,CASSSQGINYGYTF,TGTGCCAGCAGCTCACAGGGGATTAACTATGGCTACACCTTC
NA,NA,TRBV9,TRBJ1-3,14,CASSVELFGNTIYF,TGTGCCAGCAGCGTAGAACTTTTTGGAAACACCATATATTTT
NA,NA,TRBV3-1/TRBV3-2,TRBJ1-3,14,CASSQWGAGNTIYF,TGTGCCAGCAGCCAATGGGGGGCTGGAAACACCATATATTTT
NA,NA,TRBV19,TRBJ2-2,16,CASSIFGGPNTGELFF,TGTGCCAGTAGTATTTTCGGGGGGCCCAACACCGGGGAGCTGTTTTTT
NA,TRBD1,TRBV24-1,TRBJ1-2,15,CATSDRTGDNAGYTF,TGTGCCACCAGTGATAGGACAGGGGACAATGCTGGCTACACCTTC
NA,TRBD1,TRBV10-2,TRBJ2-3,14,CASADRGGTDTQYF,TGCGCCAGCGCGGACAGGGGGGGCACAGATACGCAGTATTTT
NA,NA,TRBV6-5,TRBJ1-5,15,CASREGLQGGQPQHF,TGTGCCAGCAGGGAGGGACTACAGGGAGGGCAGCCCCAGCATTTT
NA,NA,TRBV24-1,TRBJ2-3,11,CATSVRDTQYF,TGTGCCACCAGTGTTCGAGATACGCAGTATTTT
NA,TRBD1,TRBV7-2,TRBJ2-2,14,CASSSQGRYGELFF,TGTGCCAGCAGCTCACAGGGGAGATACGGGGAGCTGTTTTTT
once,TRBD1,TRBV5-1,TRBJ2-1,16,CASSLLQGVAYNEQFF,TGCGCCAGCAGCTTACTACAGGGGGTGGCCTACAATGAGCAGTTCTTC
few,NA,TRBV6-5,TRBJ1-6,15,CASRDSSSYNSPLHF,TGTGCCAGCAGGGACTCAAGCTCCTATAATTCACCCCTCCACTTT
NA,NA,TRBV19,TRBJ1-4,14,CASSITRVREKLFF,TGTGCCAGTAGTATCACGAGGGTACGAGAAAAACTGTTTTTT
NA,NA,TRBV27,TRBJ1-1,15,CASSLFMGAGTEAFF,TGTGCCAGCAGTCTTTTTATGGGGGCCGGCACTGAAGCTTTCTTT
NA,TRBD1,TRBV30,TRBJ1-2,12,CAWSVVGGGYTF,TGTGCCTGGAGTGTTGTAGGGGGCGGCTACACCTTC
NA,TRBD1,TRBV9,TRBJ2-2,15,CASSAGTDLAGELFF,TGTGCCAGCAGCGCCGGGACAGACTTGGCCGGGGAGCTGTTTTTT
NA,NA,TRBV4-1,TRBJ2-4,15,CASSQDRGGRDIQYF,TGCGCCAGCAGCCAAGATAGGGGCGGACGAGACATTCAGTACTTC
NA,TRBD1,TRBV7-9,TRBJ1-1,15,CASSPGTGVDTEAFF,TGTGCCAGCAGCCCAGGGACAGGGGTTGACACTGAAGCTTTCTTT
once,NA,TRBV6-2/TRBV6-3,TRBJ1-1,16,CASSYLDSRGYTEAFF,TGTGCCAGCAGTTACTTGGATTCGCGGGGGTACACTGAAGCTTTCTTT
NA,NA,TRBV27,TRBJ1-2,11,CASSSGLGYTF,TGTGCCAGCAGCTCAGGGCTTGGCTACACCTTC
NA,NA,TRBV10-3,TRBJ2-7,14,CAISNRAGDYEQYF,TGTGCCATCAGTAATCGGGCAGGGGACTACGAGCAGTACTTC
NA,TRBD1,TRBV2,TRBJ1-2,13,CASRVQGAEGYTF,TGTGCCAGCAGAGTACAGGGGGCTGAGGGCTACACCTTC
NA,NA,TRBV7-2,TRBJ1-2,12,CASSWRTDGYTF,TGTGCCAGCAGCTGGCGGACAGACGGCTACACCTTC
NA,NA,TRBV9,TRBJ1-1,13,CASQRPDTFEAFF,TGTGCCAGCCAACGACCCGACACCTTTGAAGCTTTCTTT
NA,TRBD1,TRBV19,TRBJ2-1,16,CASSLTGGGPYNEQFF,TGTGCCAGTAGCCTCACAGGGGGCGGCCCCTACAATGAGCAGTTCTTC
NA,TRBD1,TRBV28,TRBJ1-1,14,CASSLRDRVTEAFF,TGTGCCAGCAGTTTGAGGGACAGGGTCACTGAAGCTTTCTTT
NA,NA,TRBV24-1,TRBJ2-1,14,CATSDGTFYNEQFF,TGTGCCACCAGTGACGGGACATTTTACAATGAGCAGTTCTTC
NA,NA,TRBV5-1,TRBJ1-1,16,CASSPSGREMNTEAFF,TGCGCCAGCAGCCCCTCCGGCAGGGAAATGAACACTGAAGCTTTCTTT
NA,NA,TRBV4-2,TRBJ1-1,15,CASSQERVSNTEAFF,TGTGCCAGCAGCCAAGAACGGGTTTCAAACACTGAAGCTTTCTTT
once,TRBD1,TRBV18,TRBJ1-1,14,CASSPGTGTTEAFF,TGTGCCAGCTCACCCGGGACAGGGACCACTGAAGCTTTCTTT
NA,TRBD1,TRBV5-1,TRBJ1-1,16,CASSPGQATNRGEAFF,TGCGCCAGCAGCCCGGGACAGGCTACGAACAGGGGTGAAGCTTTCTTT
NA,NA,TRBV6-5,TRBJ1-1,12,CASSRTGLEAFF,TGTGCCAGCAGCCGAACAGGGTTGGAAGCTTTCTTT
NA,TRBD1,TRBV5-1,TRBJ2-2,16,CASSLGRGQSTGELFF,TGCGCCAGCAGCTTAGGCAGGGGGCAAAGCACCGGGGAGCTGTTTTTT
NA,TRBD1,TRBV11-3,TRBJ2-1,15,CASSFSTGISNEQFF,TGTGCCAGCAGCTTCTCGACAGGGATCAGCAATGAGCAGTTCTTC
NA,TRBD2,TRBV6-5,TRBJ2-7,15,CASSTLAGGTYEQYF,TGTGCCAGCAGTACCCTAGCGGGGGGTACCTACGAGCAGTACTTC
NA,NA,TRBV7-8,TRBJ1-6,18,CASSLALGPAGYNSPLHF,TGTGCCAGCAGCTTAGCGCTAGGCCCGGCAGGGTATAATTCACCCCTCCACTTT